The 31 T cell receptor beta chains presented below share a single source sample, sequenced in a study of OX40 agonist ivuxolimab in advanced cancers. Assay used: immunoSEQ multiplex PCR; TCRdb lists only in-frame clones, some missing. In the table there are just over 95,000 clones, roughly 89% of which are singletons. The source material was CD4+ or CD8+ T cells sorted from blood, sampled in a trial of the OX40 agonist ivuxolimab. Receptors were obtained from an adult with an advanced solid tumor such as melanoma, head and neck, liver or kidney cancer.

CDR3 in amino acids: CASSLAHSYNEQFF. DNA of the CDR3: TGTGCCAGCAGCTTGGCTCACTCCTACAATGAGCAGTTCTTC. This chain uses TRBV7-9 with TRBJ2-1; no firm D call. V dropped 3 bases and J dropped 0 bases, with 6 bases sitting between them. The germline gives CDR1 SEHNR, CDR2 FQNEAQ (reference sequence). This CDR3 spans 14 amino acids.

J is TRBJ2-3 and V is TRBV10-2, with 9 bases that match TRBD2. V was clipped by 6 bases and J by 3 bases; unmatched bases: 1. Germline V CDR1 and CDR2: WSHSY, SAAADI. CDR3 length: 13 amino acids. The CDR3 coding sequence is TGCGCCAGCAGGGGACTAGCTACAGATACGCAGTATTTT. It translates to CASRGLATDTQYF.

CDR3 loop: CASSSSGRASDTQYF. CDR3 DNA sequence: TGTGCCAGCAGCTCTAGCGGGAGGGCCTCAGATACGCAGTATTTT. This chain joins TRBV7-2 and TRBJ2-3, with TRBD2 matching over 12 bases. The CDR3 loop spans 15 amino acids. The germline V gene encodes CDR1 SGHTA and CDR2 FQGNSA. Trimming cost V 4 bases and J 4 bases; bases outside gene matches: 3.

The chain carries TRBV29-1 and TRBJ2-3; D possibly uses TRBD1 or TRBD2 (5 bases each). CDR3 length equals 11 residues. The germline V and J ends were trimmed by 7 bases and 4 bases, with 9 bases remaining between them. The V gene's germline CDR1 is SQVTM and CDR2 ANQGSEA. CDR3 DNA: TGCAGCGGGGGGTTCGCAGATACGCAGTATTTT. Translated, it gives CSGGFADTQYF.

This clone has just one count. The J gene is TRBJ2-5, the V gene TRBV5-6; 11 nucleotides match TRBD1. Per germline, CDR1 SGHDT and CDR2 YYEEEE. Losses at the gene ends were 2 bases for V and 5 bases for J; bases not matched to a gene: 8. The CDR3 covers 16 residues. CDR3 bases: TGTGCCAGCAGCTTACCCGGGACAGGGGGTCATGAGACCCAGTACTTC. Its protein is CASSLPGTGGHETQYF.

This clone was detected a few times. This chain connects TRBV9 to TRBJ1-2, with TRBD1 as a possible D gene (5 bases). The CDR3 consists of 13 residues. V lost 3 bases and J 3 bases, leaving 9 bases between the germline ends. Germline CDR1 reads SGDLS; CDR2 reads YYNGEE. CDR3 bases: TGTGCCAGCAGCGAGCCGGGGGACTATGGCTACACCTTC. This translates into CASSEPGDYGYTF.

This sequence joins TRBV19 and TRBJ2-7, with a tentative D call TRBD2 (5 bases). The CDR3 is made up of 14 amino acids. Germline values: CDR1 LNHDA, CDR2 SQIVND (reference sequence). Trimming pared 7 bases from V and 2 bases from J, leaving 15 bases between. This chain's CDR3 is CASTQGRGAYEQYF. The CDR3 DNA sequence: TGTGCCAGTACCCAAGGGAGAGGAGCCTACGAGCAGTACTTC. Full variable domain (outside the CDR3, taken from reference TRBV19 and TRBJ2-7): DGGITQSPKYLFRKEGQNVTLSCEQNLNHDAMYWYRQDPGQGLRLIYYSQIVNDFQKGDIAEGYSVSREKKESFPLTVTSAQKNPTAFYLCASTQGRGAYEQYFGPGTRLTVT.

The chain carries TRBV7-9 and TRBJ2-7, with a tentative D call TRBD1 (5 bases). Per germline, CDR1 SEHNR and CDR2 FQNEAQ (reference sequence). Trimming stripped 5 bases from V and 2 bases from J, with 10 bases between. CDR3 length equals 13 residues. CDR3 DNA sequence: TGTGCCAGCAGCAAGCAGGGTGCCTACGAGCAGTACTTC. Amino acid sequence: CASSKQGAYEQYF.

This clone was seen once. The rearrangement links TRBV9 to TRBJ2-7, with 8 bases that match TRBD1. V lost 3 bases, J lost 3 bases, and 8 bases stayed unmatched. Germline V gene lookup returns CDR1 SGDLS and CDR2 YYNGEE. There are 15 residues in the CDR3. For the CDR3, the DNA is TGTGCCAGCAGCGCAGCCGGGACAGGCCTCTACGAGCAGTACTTC. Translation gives CASSAAGTGLYEQYF.

CDR3 coding DNA: TGTGCCAGCAAGGGGACAGGGATGGGTGAGCAGTACTTC. This gives the protein CASKGTGMGEQYF. This chain connects TRBV5-4 to TRBJ2-7; 9 nucleotides line up with TRBD1. V was clipped by 6 bases and J by 7 bases; unmatched bases: 8. The CDR3 length is 13 residues. Germline assignment: CDR1 SGHNT and CDR2 YYREEE (reference sequence). Variable domain in full (rest from reference TRBV5-4 and TRBJ2-7): ETGVTQSPTHLIKTRGQQVTLRCSSQSGHNTVSWYQQALGQGPQFIFQYYREEENGRGNFPPRFSGLQFPNYSSELNVNALELDDSALYLCASKGTGMGEQYFGPGTRLTVT.

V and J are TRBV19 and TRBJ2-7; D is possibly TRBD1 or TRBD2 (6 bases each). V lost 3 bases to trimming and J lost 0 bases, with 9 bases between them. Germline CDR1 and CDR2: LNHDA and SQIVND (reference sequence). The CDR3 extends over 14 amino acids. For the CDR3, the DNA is TGTGCCAGTAGTATCCCGGGGGCCTCCTACGAGCAGTACTTC. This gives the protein CASSIPGASYEQYF.

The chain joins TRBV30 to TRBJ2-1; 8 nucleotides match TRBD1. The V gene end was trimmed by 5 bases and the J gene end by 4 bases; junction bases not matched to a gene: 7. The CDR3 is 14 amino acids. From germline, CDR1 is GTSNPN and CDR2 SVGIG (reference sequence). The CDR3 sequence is CAWEGQGRYNEQFF. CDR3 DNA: TGTGCCTGGGAAGGACAGGGCCGGTACAATGAGCAGTTCTTC.

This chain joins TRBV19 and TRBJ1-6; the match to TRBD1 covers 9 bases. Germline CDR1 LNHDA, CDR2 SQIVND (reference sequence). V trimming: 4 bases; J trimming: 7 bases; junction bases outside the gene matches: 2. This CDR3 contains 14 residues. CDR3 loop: CASSKQGANSPLHF. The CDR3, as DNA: TGTGCCAGTAGTAAACAGGGGGCGAATTCACCCCTCCACTTT.

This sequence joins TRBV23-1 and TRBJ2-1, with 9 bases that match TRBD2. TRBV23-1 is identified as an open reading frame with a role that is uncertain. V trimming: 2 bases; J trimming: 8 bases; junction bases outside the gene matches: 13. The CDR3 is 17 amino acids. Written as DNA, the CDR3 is TGCGCCAGCAGTCAACCTCTTGAGCGGGAGGCACTCCATGAGCAGTTCTTC. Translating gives CASSQPLEREALHEQFF.

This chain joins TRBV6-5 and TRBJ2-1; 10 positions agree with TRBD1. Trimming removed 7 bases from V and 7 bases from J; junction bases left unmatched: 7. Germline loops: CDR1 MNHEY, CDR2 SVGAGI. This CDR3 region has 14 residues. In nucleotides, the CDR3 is TGTGCCAGCATAGACAGGGGGCGTGGGAATGAGCAGTTCTTC. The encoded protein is CASIDRGRGNEQFF.

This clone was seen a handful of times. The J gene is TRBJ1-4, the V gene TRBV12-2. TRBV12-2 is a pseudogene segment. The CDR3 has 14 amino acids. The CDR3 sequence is CASRWKIMQEKLFF. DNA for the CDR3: TGTGCAAGTCGCTGGAAGATTATGCAGGAAAAACTGTTTTTT.

The CDR3 DNA reads as TGTGCCAGCAGCGTAGCGGGAGTAAGAGATACGCAGTATTTT. It encodes CASSVAGVRDTQYF. This sequence joins TRBV9 and TRBJ2-3, with TRBD2 as a possible D gene (6 bases). Germline CDR1 and CDR2: SGDLS and YYNGEE. This CDR3 is built from 14 residues. V was clipped by 0 bases and J by 5 bases, with 10 bases between them.

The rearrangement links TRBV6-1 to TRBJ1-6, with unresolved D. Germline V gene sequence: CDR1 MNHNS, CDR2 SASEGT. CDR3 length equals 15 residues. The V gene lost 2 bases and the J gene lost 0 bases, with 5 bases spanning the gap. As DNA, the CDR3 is TGTGCCAGCAGTGAACTAGGCTCCTATAATTCACCCCTCCACTTT. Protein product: CASSELGSYNSPLHF.

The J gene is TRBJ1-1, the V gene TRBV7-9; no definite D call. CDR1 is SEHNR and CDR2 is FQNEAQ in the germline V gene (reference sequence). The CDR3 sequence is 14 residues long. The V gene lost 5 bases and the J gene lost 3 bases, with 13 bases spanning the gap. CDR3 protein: CASSPDLRDTEAFF. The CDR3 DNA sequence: TGTGCCAGCAGCCCGGATCTTCGGGACACTGAAGCTTTCTTT.

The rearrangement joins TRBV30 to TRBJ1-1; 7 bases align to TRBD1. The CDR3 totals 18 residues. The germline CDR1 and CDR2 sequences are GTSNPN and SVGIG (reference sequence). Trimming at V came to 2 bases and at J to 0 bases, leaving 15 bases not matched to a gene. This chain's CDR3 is CAWSPSGQTILMNTEAFF. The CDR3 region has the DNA TGTGCCTGGAGTCCGTCGGGACAGACCATTTTGATGAACACTGAAGCTTTCTTT.

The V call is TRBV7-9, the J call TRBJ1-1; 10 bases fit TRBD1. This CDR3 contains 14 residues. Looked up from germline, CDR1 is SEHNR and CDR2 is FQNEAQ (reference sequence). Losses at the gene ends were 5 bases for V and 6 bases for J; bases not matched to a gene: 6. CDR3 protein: CASSRDRGTAEAFF. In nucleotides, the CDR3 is TGTGCCAGCAGCCGGGACAGGGGTACCGCTGAAGCTTTCTTT.

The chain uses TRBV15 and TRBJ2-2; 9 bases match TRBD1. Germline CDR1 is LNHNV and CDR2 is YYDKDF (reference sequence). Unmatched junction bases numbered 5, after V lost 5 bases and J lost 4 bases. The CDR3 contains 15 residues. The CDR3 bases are TGTGCCACCAGCCGGGACAGGGTAGGCACCGGGGAGCTGTTTTTT. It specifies CATSRDRVGTGELFF. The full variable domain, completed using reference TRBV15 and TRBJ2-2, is DAMVIQNPRYQVTQFGKPVTLSCSQTLNHNVMYWYQQKSSQAPKLLFHYYDKDFNNEADTPDNFQSRRPNTSFCFLDIRSPGLGDTAMYLCATSRDRVGTGELFFGEGSRLTVL.

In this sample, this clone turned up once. The CDR3 is CSVVTANQPQHF. The CDR3, as DNA: TGCAGCGTTGTGACCGCCAATCAGCCCCAGCATTTT. The chain carries TRBV29-1 and TRBJ1-5; D is ambiguous. This CDR3 has 12 amino acids. The V gene's germline CDR1 is SQVTM and CDR2 ANQGSEA. V dropped 4 bases and J dropped 3 bases, with 7 bases sitting between them.

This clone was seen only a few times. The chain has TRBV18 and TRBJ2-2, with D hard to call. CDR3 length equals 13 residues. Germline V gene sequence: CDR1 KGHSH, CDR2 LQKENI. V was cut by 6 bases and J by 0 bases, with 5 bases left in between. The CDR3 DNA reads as TGTGCCAGCTCTCCCTCGAACACCGGGGAGCTGTTTTTT. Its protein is CASSPSNTGELFF. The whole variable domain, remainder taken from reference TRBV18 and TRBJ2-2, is NAGVMQNPRHLVRRRGQEARLRCSPMKGHSHVYWYRQLPEEGLKFMVYLQKENIIDESGMPKERFSAEFPKEGPSILRIQQVVRGDSAAYFCASSPSNTGELFFGEGSRLTVL.

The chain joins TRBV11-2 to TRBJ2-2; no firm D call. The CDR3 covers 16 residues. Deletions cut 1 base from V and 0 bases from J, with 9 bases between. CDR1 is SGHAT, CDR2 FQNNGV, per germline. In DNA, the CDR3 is TGTGCCAGCAGCTTAGTGGCCAACGCGAACACCGGGGAGCTGTTTTTT. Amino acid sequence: CASSLVANANTGELFF. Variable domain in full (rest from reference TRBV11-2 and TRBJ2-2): EAGVAQSPRYKIIEKRQSVAFWCNPISGHATLYWYQQILGQGPKLLIQFQNNGVVDDSQLPKDRFSAERLKGVDSTLKIQPAKLEDSAVYLCASSLVANANTGELFFGEGSRLTVL.

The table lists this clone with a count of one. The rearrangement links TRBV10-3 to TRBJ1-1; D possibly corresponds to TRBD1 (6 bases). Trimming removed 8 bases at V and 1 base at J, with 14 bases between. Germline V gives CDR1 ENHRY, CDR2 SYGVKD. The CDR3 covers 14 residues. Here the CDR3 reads CAIGGDNPNTEAFF. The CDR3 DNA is TGTGCCATCGGAGGGGACAATCCGAACACTGAAGCTTTCTTT.

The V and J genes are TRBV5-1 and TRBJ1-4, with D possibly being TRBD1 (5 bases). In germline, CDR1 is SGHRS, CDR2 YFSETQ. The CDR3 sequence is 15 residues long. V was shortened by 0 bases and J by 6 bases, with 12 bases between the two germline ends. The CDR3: CASSLAGIGDEKLFF. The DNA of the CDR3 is TGCGCCAGCAGCTTGGCAGGGATAGGGGATGAAAAACTGTTTTTT.

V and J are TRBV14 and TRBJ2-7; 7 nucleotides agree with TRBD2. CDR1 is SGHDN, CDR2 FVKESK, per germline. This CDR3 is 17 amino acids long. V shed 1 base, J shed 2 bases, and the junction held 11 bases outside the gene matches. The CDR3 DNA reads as TGTGCCAGCAGCCAAGGAAGAACGGGAGGAGCGGCCTACGAGCAGTACTTC. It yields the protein CASSQGRTGGAAYEQYF.

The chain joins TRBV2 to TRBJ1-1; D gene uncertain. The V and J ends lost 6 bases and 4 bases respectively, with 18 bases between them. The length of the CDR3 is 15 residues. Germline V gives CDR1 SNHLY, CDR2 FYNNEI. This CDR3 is CASSPLWASITEAFF. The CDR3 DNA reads TGTGCCAGCAGCCCCTTGTGGGCCTCCATCACTGAAGCTTTCTTT.

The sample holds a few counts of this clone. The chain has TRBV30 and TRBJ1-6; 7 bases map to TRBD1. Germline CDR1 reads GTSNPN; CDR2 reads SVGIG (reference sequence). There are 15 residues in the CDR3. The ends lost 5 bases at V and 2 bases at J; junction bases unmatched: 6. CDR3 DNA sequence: TGTGCCTGGGGTACCGGGACAGCCTATAATTCACCCCTCCACTTT. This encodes CAWGTGTAYNSPLHF.

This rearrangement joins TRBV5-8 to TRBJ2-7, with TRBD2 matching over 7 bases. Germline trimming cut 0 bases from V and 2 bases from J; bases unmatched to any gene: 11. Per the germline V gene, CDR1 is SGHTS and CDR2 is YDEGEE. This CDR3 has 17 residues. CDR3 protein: CASSLGWTAGVPYEQYF. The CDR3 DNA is TGTGCCAGCAGCTTGGGATGGACGGCGGGAGTCCCCTACGAGCAGTACTTC.